This T cell receptor (beta chain) was obtained from a study of blood T cells in healthy people across ages. The study's findings and limits: The fall in TCR beta diversity per million T cells was roughly linear with age.

The trim removed 4 bases at V and 9 bases at J, leaving 6 bases unmatched. The germline gives CDR1 ENHRY, CDR2 SYGVKD. The CDR3 sequence is 13 residues long. This clonotype has just a few counts. What it recognizes is unknown. A J-beta primer mix and a sample-barcoded 5' primer were used in a second PCR of about 7 to 12 cycles. TCRdb used MiXCR to reprocess the 5' RACE reads, holding one entry per CDR3 protein. The table includes about 1 million distinct CDR3 sequences, about 23% detected once. These data also formed part of another study, on T cells of mothers and their children. From that study: There were over 8 million TCR beta CDR3 reads from each mother and a few million from each child.

The sample was blood. The chain carries TRBV10-3 and TRBJ2-1; 7 nucleotides match TRBD1. The TCR comes from a girl aged 2-9 years in good health. The CDR3 nucleotides are TGTGCCATCAGTGGTCCCCCAGGGGGTGAGCAGTTCTTC. This gives the protein CAISGPPGGEQFF.